A selection of T cell receptor beta chains follows, all from one sample in a study of T cells after yellow fever vaccination. Each CDR3 protein gets one entry after TCRdb re-called the 5' RACE reads with MiXCR. The sample carries about 68,000 distinct CDR3 sequences, over 6% recorded once. The source was CD8+ T cells sorted from PBMCs, collected more than 40 days after the first yellow fever vaccination. Receptors originate from a man between 18 and 29 years old who received the YFV17D yellow fever vaccine. The conserved cysteine and the conserved F or W are not part of the CDR3 here. The order of the fields is V gene, J gene, CDR3 protein.

>TRBV6-5|TRBJ2-5
ASSFLDLPETQY
>TRBV6-5|TRBJ1-1
ASSSLPRTDMNTEAF
>TRBV5-1|TRBJ2-3
ASSLETNTDTQY
>TRBV4-1|TRBJ1-5
ASSQRRDNQPQH
>TRBV11-3|TRBJ2-4
ASSSRSGLAKNIQY
>TRBV7-8|TRBJ2-1
ASSAPGQGVKEGF
>TRBV20-1|TRBJ2-3
SASRWGGLAESDTQY
>TRBV27|TRBJ1-6
ASSPPPAYNSPLH
>TRBV19|TRBJ2-1
ASKVGNEQF
>TRBV7-3|TRBJ2-1
ASSPGTPTYNEQF
>TRBV7-2|TRBJ2-7
ATTRDNSYEQY
>TRBV6-1|TRBJ1-1
ASTGTGGLGAF
>TRBV6-5|TRBJ2-7
ASSYGVISYEQY
>TRBV12-3/TRBV12-4|TRBJ2-3
ASSHSRLYEGNTDTQY
>TRBV12-5|TRBJ2-1
ASGLGWNEQF
>TRBV12-3/TRBV12-4|TRBJ2-2
ASSDLSGGKTGELF
>TRBV18|TRBJ2-1
ASSPRVTYNEQF
>TRBV20-1|TRBJ2-1
SFPQRGITYNEQF
>TRBV4-1|TRBJ1-2
ASSHTGTGGYGYT
>TRBV4-2|TRBJ2-3
ASSPRTSGGLADTQY
>TRBV5-1|TRBJ2-7
ASSLGEIYEQY
>TRBV21-1|TRBJ1-1
ASSKVKSGKNTEAF
>TRBV9|TRBJ2-5
ASSVVGLDLGETQY
>TRBV7-8|TRBJ2-7
ASSPIDEQY
>TRBV12-3/TRBV12-4|TRBJ2-3
ASSIETDTQY
>TRBV4-3|TRBJ2-6
ASSQVRETGANVLT
>TRBV4-1|TRBJ1-1
ASSQVRQGGTEAF
>TRBV12-3/TRBV12-4|TRBJ1-3
ASTVTVSGNTIY
>TRBV5-1|TRBJ2-3
ASSLAASGGTDTQY